The 5 T cell receptor beta chains below come from one sample, sequenced in a study of beta chain features in type 1 diabetes. What was sequenced were expressed TCRB transcripts, since all of the isolated RNA had been reverse transcribed. Sequencing was performed with immunoSEQ multiplex PCR; in TCRdb, only in-frame clones are kept and a portion is missing. This sample has more than 50,000 clones, with roughly three fifths found just once. Material: Tregs from blood. The receptors here all came from a woman between 18 and 29 years old in good health.

There are a few counts of this clone. The chain carries TRBV7-2 and TRBJ2-3; the match to TRBD2 covers 8 bases. The CDR3 sequence is 15 residues long. The germline CDR1 and CDR2 sequences are SGHTA and FQGNSA. Germline trimming cut 1 base from V and 7 bases from J; bases unmatched to any gene: 7. CDR3 protein: CASSLGGRQGNTQYF. The CDR3, as DNA: TGTGCCAGCAGCTTAGGCGGGAGGCAGGGAAATACGCAGTATTTT.

This sequence joins TRBV27 and TRBJ1-6; TRBD1 matches 9 bases. Trimming took 6 bases from V and 1 from J; bases not matched to a gene: 1. The CDR3 runs 15 residues. Germline CDR1 MNHEY, CDR2 SMNVEV (reference sequence). CDR3 coding DNA: TGTGCCAGCAGGACAGGGGGATCCTATAATTCACCCCTCCACTTT. This codes for CASRTGGSYNSPLHF.

This clone was counted only a few times. The chain combines TRBV29-1 with TRBJ2-4; D uncertain. The CDR3 extends over 12 amino acids. V dropped 5 bases and J dropped 3 bases, with 8 bases sitting between them. CDR1 is SQVTM, CDR2 ANQGSEA, per germline. This chain's CDR3 is CSVYRFKNIQYF. The CDR3 DNA reads as TGCAGCGTTTATCGGTTCAAAAACATTCAGTACTTC.

This clone has just a few counts. The genes are TRBV9 and TRBJ2-1; 9 positions match TRBD2. The CDR3 runs 19 residues. V lost 0 bases to trimming and J lost 2 bases; unmatched junction nucleotides: 12. CDR1 is SGDLS and CDR2 is YYNGEE in the germline V gene. CDR3 bases: TGTGCCAGCAGCGTAGCTACTGGGCTAGCGGGATTTGCCTACAATGAGCAGTTCTTC. It specifies CASSVATGLAGFAYNEQFF.

The chain links TRBV4-2 to TRBJ2-7; TRBD1 is a possible D gene (6 bases). CDR1 and CDR2 (germline): LGHNA, YNFKEQ. CDR3 size: 14 residues. V was trimmed by 1 base and J by 6 bases, leaving 13 bases between them. In DNA, the CDR3 is TGTGCCAGCAGCCAAGGTAGGCAGGGGTCCGAGCAGTACTTC. It translates to CASSQGRQGSEQYF.